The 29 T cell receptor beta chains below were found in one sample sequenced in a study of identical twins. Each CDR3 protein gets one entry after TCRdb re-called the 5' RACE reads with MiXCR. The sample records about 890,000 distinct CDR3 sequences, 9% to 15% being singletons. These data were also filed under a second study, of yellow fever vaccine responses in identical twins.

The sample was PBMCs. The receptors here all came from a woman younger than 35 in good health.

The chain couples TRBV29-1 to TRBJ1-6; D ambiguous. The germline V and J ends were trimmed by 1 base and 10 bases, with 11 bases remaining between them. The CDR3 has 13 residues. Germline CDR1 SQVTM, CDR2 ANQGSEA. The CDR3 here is CSVEASPGSPLHF. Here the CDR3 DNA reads TGCAGCGTTGAAGCCAGTCCGGGATCACCCCTCCACTTT. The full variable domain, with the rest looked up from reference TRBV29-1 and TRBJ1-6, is SAVISQKPSRDICQRGTSLTIQCQVDSQVTMMFWYRQQPGQSLTLIATANQGSEATYESGFVIDKFPISRPNLTFSTLTVSNMSPEDSSIYLCSVEASPGSPLHFGNGTRLTVT.

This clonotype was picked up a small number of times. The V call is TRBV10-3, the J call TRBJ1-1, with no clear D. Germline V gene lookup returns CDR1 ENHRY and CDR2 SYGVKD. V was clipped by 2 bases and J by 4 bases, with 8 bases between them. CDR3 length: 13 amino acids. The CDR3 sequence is CAISEGSSTEAFF. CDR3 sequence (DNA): TGTGCCATCAGTGAGGGCTCGAGCACTGAAGCTTTCTTT.

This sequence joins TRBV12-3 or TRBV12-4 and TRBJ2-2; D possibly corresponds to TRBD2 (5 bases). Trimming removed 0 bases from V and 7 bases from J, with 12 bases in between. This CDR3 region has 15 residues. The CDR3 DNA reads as TGTGCCAGCAGTTTAGCAGGGCCGGGGAGCGGGGAGCTGTTTTTT. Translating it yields CASSLAGPGSGELFF.

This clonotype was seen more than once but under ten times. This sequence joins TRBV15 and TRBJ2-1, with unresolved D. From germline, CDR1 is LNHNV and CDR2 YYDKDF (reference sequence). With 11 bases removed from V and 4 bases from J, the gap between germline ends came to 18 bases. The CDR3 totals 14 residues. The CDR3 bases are TGTGCCTCGAAACCTACTCGGGCTTACAATGAGCAGTTCTTC. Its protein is CASKPTRAYNEQFF. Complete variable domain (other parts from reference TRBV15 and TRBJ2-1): DAMVIQNPRYQVTQFGKPVTLSCSQTLNHNVMYWYQQKSSQAPKLLFHYYDKDFNNEADTPDNFQSRRPNTSFCFLDIRSPGLGDTAMYLCASKPTRAYNEQFFGPGTRLTVL.

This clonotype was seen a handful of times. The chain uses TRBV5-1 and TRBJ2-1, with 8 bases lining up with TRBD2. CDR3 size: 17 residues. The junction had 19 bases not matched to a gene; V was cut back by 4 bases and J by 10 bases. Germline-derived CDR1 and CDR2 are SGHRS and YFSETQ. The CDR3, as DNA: TGCGCCAGCAGCATGACCTTCGCGAAACTAGCGGAAGAAGAGCAGTTCTTC. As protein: CASSMTFAKLAEEEQFF.

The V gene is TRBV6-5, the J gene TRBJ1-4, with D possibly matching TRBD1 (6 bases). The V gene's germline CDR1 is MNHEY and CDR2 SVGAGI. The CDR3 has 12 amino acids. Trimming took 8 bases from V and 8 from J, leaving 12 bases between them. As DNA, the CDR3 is TGTGCCAGCGGGTACAGGGTCGAAAAACTGTTTTTT. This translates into CASGYRVEKLFF.

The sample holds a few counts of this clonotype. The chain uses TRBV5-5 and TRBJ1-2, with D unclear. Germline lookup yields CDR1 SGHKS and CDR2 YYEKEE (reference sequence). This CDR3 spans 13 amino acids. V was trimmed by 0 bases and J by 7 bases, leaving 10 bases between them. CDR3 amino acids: CASSLASRAGYTF. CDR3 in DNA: TGTGCCAGCAGCTTGGCGTCTCGGGCTGGCTACACCTTC.

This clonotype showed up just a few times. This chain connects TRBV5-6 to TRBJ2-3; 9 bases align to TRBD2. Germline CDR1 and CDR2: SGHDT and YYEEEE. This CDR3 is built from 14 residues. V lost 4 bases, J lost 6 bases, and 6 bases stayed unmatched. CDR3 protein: CASSGSGGGDTQYF. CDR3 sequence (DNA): TGTGCCAGCAGCGGTAGCGGGGGAGGTGATACGCAGTATTTT.

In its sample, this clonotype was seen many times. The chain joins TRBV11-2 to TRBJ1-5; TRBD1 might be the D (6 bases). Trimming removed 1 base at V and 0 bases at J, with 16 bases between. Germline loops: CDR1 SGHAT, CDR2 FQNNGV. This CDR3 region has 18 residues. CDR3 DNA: TGTGCCAGCAGCTTAGGTTGGGGGGGGCAGGATAGCAATCAGCCCCAGCATTTT. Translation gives CASSLGWGGQDSNQPQHF.

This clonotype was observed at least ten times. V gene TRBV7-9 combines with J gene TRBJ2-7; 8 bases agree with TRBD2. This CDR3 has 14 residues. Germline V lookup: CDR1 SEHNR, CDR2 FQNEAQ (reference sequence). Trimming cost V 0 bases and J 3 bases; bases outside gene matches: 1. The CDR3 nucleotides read TGTGCCAGCAGCTTAGCTAGCGGGATCTACGAGCAGTACTTC. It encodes CASSLASGIYEQYF.

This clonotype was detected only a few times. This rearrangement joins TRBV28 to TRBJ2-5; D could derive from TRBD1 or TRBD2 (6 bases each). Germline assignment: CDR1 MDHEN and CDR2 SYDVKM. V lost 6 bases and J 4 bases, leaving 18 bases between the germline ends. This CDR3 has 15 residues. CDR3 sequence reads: CASRPPMEGGETQYF. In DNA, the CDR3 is TGTGCCAGCAGGCCACCTATGGAGGGGGGAGAGACCCAGTACTTC. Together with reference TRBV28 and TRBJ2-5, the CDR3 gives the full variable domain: DVKVTQSSRYLVKRTGEKVFLECVQDMDHENMFWYRQDPGLGLRLIYFSYDVKMKEKGDIPEGYSVSREKKERFSLILESASTNQTSMYLCASRPPMEGGETQYFGPGTRLLVL.

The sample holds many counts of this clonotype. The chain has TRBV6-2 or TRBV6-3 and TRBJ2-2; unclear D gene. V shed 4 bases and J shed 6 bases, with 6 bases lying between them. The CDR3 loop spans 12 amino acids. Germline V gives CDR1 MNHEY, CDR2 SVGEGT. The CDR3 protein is CASSFSSGELFF. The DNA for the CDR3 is TGTGCCAGCAGTTTTTCCTCCGGGGAGCTGTTTTTT.

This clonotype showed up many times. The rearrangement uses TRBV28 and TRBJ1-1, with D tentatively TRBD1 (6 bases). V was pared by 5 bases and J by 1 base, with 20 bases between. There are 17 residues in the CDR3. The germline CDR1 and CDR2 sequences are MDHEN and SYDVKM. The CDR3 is CASSPPDGGAENTEAFF. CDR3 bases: TGTGCCAGCAGTCCCCCGGATGGGGGGGCTGAGAACACTGAAGCTTTCTTT.

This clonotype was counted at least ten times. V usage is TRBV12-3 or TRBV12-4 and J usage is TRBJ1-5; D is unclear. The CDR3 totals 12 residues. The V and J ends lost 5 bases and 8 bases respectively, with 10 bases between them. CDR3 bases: TGTGCCAGCAGTAACGGTATAGAGCCCCAGCATTTT. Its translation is CASSNGIEPQHF.

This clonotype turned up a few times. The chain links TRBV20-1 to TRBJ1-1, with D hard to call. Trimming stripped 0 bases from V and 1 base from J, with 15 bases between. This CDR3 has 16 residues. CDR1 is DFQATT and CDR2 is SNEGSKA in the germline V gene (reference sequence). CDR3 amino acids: CSARDPWEARNTEAFF. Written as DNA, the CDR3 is TGCAGTGCTAGAGATCCGTGGGAGGCACGGAACACTGAAGCTTTCTTT.

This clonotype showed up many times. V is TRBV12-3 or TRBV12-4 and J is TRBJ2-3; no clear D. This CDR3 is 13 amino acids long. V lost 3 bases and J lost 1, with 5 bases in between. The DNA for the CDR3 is TGTGCCAGCAGTTTGTGGCGCACAGATACGCAGTATTTT. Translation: CASSLWRTDTQYF.

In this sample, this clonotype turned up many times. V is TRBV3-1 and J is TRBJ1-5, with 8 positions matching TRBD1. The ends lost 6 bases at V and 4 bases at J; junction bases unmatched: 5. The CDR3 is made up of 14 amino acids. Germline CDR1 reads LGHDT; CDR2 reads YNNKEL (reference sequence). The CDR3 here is CASSQDRVNQPQHF. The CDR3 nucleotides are TGTGCCAGCAGTCAGGACAGGGTAAATCAGCCCCAGCATTTT.

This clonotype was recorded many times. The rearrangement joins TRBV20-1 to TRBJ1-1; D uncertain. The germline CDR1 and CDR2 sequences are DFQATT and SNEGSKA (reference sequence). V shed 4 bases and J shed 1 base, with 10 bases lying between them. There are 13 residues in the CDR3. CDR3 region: CSAMIVGNTEAFF. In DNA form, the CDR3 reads TGCAGTGCTATGATAGTTGGGAACACTGAAGCTTTCTTT.

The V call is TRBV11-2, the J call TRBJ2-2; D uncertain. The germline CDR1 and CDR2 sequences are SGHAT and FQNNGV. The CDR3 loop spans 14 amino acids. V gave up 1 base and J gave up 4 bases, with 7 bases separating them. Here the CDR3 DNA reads TGTGCCAGCAGCTTAGTGGTCGGCACCGGGGAGCTGTTTTTT. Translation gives CASSLVVGTGELFF.

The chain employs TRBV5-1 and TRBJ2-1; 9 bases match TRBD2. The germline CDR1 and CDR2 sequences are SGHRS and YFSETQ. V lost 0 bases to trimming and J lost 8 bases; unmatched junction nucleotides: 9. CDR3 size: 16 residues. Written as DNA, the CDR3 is TGCGCCAGCAGCTTGGCCGGCGGGAGGGCCTCCCATGAGCAGTTCTTC. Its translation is CASSLAGGRASHEQFF.

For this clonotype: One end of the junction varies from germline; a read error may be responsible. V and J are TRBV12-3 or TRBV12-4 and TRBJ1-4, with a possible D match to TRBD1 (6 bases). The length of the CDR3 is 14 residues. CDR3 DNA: TGTGCCAGCAGCCCGACAGGAAAAGGGGAAAGACTGTTTTTT. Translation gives CASSPTGKGERLFF.

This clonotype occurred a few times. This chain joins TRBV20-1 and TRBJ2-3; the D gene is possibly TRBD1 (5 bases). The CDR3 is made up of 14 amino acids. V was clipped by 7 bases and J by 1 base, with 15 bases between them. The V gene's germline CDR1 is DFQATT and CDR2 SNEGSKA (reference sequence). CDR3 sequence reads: CSVQPDMGTDTQYF. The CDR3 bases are TGCAGTGTTCAGCCGGACATGGGCACAGATACGCAGTATTTT.

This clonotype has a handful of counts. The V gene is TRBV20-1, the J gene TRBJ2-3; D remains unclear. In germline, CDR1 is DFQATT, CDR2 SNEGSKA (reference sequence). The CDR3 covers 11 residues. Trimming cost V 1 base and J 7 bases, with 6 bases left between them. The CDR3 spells CSARVVNTQYF. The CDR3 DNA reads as TGCAGTGCTAGAGTGGTAAATACGCAGTATTTT.

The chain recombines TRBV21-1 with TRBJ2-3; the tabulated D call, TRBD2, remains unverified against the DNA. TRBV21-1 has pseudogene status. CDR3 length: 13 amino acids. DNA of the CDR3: TGTGCCAGCAGCAAAAGAGGGTTAGATACGCAGTATTTT. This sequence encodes CASSKRGLDTQYF.

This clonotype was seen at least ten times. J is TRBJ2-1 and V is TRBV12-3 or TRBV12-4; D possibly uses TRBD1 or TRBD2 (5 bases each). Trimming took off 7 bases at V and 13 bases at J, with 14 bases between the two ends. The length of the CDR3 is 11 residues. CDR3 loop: CASTIRDRQFF. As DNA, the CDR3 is TGTGCCAGCACAATACGGGACCGCCAGTTCTTC.

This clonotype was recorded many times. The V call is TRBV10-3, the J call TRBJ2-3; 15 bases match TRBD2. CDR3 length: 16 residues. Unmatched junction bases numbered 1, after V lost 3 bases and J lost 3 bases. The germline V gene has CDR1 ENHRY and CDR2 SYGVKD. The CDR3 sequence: CAISEGTSGGTDTQYF. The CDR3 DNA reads TGTGCCATCAGTGAAGGGACTAGCGGGGGGACAGATACGCAGTATTTT.

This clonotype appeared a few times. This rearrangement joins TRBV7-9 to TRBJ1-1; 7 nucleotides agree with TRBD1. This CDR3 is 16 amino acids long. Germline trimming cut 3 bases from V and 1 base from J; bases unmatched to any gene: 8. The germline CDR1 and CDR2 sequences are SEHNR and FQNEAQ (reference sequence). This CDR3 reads CASSFLSTGQNTEAFF. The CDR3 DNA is TGTGCCAGCAGCTTCCTCTCGACAGGGCAGAACACTGAAGCTTTCTTT. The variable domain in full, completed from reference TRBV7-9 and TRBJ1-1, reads DTGVSQNPRHKITKRGQNVTFRCDPISEHNRLYWYRQTLGQGPEFLTYFQNEAQLEKSRLLSDRFSAERPKGSFSTLEIQRTEQGDSAMYLCASSFLSTGQNTEAFFGQGTRLTVV.

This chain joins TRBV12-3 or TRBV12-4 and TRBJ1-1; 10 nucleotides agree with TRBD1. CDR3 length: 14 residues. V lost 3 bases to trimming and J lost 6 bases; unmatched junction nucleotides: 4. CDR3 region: CASSLDRGVAEAFF. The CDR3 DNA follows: TGTGCCAGCAGTTTGGACAGGGGGGTCGCTGAAGCTTTCTTT.

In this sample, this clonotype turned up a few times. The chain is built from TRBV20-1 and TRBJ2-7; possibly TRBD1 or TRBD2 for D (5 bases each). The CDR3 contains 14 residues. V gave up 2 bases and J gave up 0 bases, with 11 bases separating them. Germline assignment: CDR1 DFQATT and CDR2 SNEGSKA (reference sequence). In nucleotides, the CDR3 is TGCAGTGCTAGACGGGGACCGCGCTCCTACGAGCAGTACGTC. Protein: CSARRGPRSYEQYV.